This record looks at one T cell receptor beta chain sequence and its context. The target antigen is unknown. Since a much larger clone is just one base distant, this may be a read error. The data stem from a study of tumor and adjacent non-tumor tissue in lung cancer. Background on the study: Samples averaged roughly 4.3 million productive TCRbeta reads each.

The library came from three nested PCR rounds adapted from ARM-PCR protocols. TCRdb redid the calling of the multiplex PCR reads with MiXCR, one entry per CDR3 protein. The table records over 60,000 distinct CDR3 sequences, approximately 73% of them present only once. The germline gives CDR1 SGHVS, CDR2 FQNEAQ. The CDR3 sequence is 17 residues long. The template was RNA from unsorted bulk tissue. Broader study findings: Significantly higher TCR diversity was found in tumor than normal lung. Normal lung showed higher cumulative top 100 clone frequency than tumor.

This chain links TRBV7-8 with TRBJ2-7, with 12 bases lining up with TRBD2. The sequenced material came from lung tumor tissue. The receptor was derived from a man aged 60 to 69 with non-small cell lung cancer. CDR3 nucleotide sequence: TGTGCCAGCAGCTTAGCCGCTCAAGGACTAGCGGGGTACGATCAGTACTTC. Amino acid sequence: CASSLAAQGLAGYDQYF.